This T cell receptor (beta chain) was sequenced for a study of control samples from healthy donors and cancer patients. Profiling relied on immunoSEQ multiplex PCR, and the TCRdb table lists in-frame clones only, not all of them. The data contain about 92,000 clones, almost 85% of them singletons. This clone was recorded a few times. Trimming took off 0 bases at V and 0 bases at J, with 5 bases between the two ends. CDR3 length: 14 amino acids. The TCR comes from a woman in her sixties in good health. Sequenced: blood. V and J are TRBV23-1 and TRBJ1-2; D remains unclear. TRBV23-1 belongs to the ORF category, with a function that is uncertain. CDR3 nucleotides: TGCGCCAGCAGTCAATCCACAGCTAACTATGGCTACACCTTC. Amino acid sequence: CASSQSTANYGYTF.